This is a list of T cell receptor beta chains from one sample in a study of cytomegalovirus exposure and HLA in healthy donors. Profiling relied on immunoSEQ multiplex PCR, and the TCRdb table lists in-frame clones only, not all of them. This table has 150,000 or so clones, 76% appearing once. The sample taken for sequencing was PBMCs. The receptors were gathered from a male donor in good health and CMV-seronegative. Each CDR3 is given with its conserved first and last residue. D genes are given only for firm matches. The size field is filled for only some rows; it gives once, few, many or a size class.

J gene	V gene	clone size	D gene	CDR3 DNA	CDR3 protein
TRBJ2-5	TRBV28	-	TRBD1	TGTGCCAGCAGTTTAGCCGTCAGGGGGTCCCAAGAGGCCCAGTACTTC	CASSLAVRGSQEAQYF
TRBJ1-4	TRBV20-1	few	-	TGCAGTGCTAGGTTGGCAGAAAAACTGTTTTTT	CSARLAEKLFF
TRBJ2-4	TRBV19	-	TRBD1	TGTGCCAGCCGCATGGGACAGAAAAACATTCAGTACTTC	CASRMGQKNIQYF
TRBJ1-5	TRBV5-4	-	-	TGTGCCAGCAGCTTCGGAGGGGACCAGCCCCAGCATTTT	CASSFGGDQPQHF
TRBJ2-7	TRBV6-1	once	-	TGTGCCAGCAGCCCCCAAGGGCAGGGACTCTACGAGCAGTACTTC	CASSPQGQGLYEQYF
TRBJ2-7	TRBV4-3	few	TRBD2	TGCGCCAGCAGCCAAGGTTCCGGGACTAGCGGGGCATACGAGCAGTACTTC	CASSQGSGTSGAYEQYF
TRBJ2-7	TRBV30	-	-	TGTGCCTGGAGTGTAATGGGCGGGGGCGGGATGAGCTCCTACGAGCAGTACTTC	CAWSVMGGGGMSSYEQYF
TRBJ1-1	TRBV20-1	-	-	TGCAGTGCTAGAGTACAGGGAGTAGCTTTCTTT	CSARVQGVAFF
TRBJ2-3	TRBV28	-	TRBD2	TGTGCCAGCAGTTTTTTAGCGGGAGGAGGGGATACGCAGTATTTT	CASSFLAGGGDTQYF
TRBJ2-1	TRBV28	few	TRBD2	TGTGCCAGCAGTTTAGTACTAGCGGGAGGGAGTACACATGAGCAGTTCTTC	CASSLVLAGGSTHEQFF
TRBJ2-7	TRBV9	few	-	TGTGCCAGCAGCGCGGGACACCTCACCCACTACGAGCAGTACTTC	CASSAGHLTHYEQYF
TRBJ1-1	TRBV4-1	-	-	TGCGCCAGCAGCCATCCCCCAGGACAGTTCATAGCCAACACTGAAGCTTTCTTT	CASSHPPGQFIANTEAFF
TRBJ1-1	TRBV19	-	TRBD1	TGTGCCAGTAGTATAGAGGTACAGGACAGGGGGGAGGTGAACACTGAAGCTTTCTTT	CASSIEVQDRGEVNTEAFF
TRBJ2-1	TRBV7-2	-	TRBD2	TGTGCCAGCAGCTTAGGCTTTAGCGGGGTTAACAATGAGCAGTTCTTC	CASSLGFSGVNNEQFF
TRBJ2-6	TRBV19	-	-	TGTGCCAGTAGTATAGCGGGGGTATCTGGGGCCAACGGCCTGACTTTC	CASSIAGVSGANGLTF
TRBJ2-5	TRBV7-3	few	-	TGTGCCAGCAGCTTAACTCGGACAACTCTGGGGAAAGAGACCCAGTACTTC	CASSLTRTTLGKETQYF
TRBJ2-6	TRBV5-1	-	-	TGCGCCAGCAGCCTTGACAGGTCTCGCGGGGCCAACGTCCTGACTTTC	CASSLDRSRGANVLTF
TRBJ1-1	TRBV18	-	-	TGTGCCAGCTCACCCCAGGCACCCCCAAGGGGCACTGAAGCTTTCTTT	CASSPQAPPRGTEAFF
TRBJ1-1	TRBV5-1	-	TRBD1	TGCGCCAGCAGCCCGGGACAGGATCTTATGTACACTGAAGCTTTCTTT	CASSPGQDLMYTEAFF
TRBJ1-2	TRBV7-9	-	-	TGTGCCAGCAGCTTAACTAATAATTACGGTGGCTACACCTTC	CASSLTNNYGGYTF
TRBJ1-5	TRBV7-2	-	TRBD1	TGTGCCAGCAGTTGGGACAGGGGCAGCAATCAGCCCCAGCATTTT	CASSWDRGSNQPQHF
TRBJ1-6	TRBV6-5	once	-	TGTGCCAGCAGTTACACAGACAGATCCAATTCACCCCTCCACTTT	CASSYTDRSNSPLHF
TRBJ2-7	TRBV6-6	-	-	TGTGCCAGCCTGGAGAACTACGAGCAGTACTTC	CASLENYEQYF
TRBJ2-7	TRBV28	-	TRBD2	TGTGCCAGCAGTTTAAGGGGGACTAGCTGGTACGAGCAGTACTTC	CASSLRGTSWYEQYF
TRBJ1-4	TRBV19	-	-	TGTGCCAGTAGTATGACAACACCACCTAATGAAAAACTGTTTTTT	CASSMTTPPNEKLFF
TRBJ1-5	TRBV5-5	-	-	TGTGCCAGCAGCTTTACAGTGTTTCAGCCCCAGCATTTT	CASSFTVFQPQHF
TRBJ1-1	TRBV5-1	-	-	TGCGCCAGCAGCTTGGCTCCGGGGGGGGCTGAAGCTTTCTTT	CASSLAPGGAEAFF